Below, one TCR beta chain is given with its context. Germline CDR1 reads PRHDT; CDR2 reads FYEKMQ (reference sequence). V shed 1 base and J shed 3 bases, with 9 bases lying between them. The CDR3 is 14 residues long. The authors reverse transcribed about 0.5 to 1 ug RNA with random hexamers. The amplification used immunoSEQ multiplex PCR on TCR beta CDR3; it spanned 54 Vbeta and 13 Jbeta. TCRdb processed the immunoSEQ multiplex PCR reads anew with MiXCR; each CDR3 protein has one entry. The sample has more than 150,000 distinct CDR3 sequences, around 94% seen once. These data originate in a study of CD8 T cells in Susac syndrome. CD8+ and CD4+ T cells circulating in blood were sequenced for TCR beta. TEMRA cells underwent FACS enrichment and CD8+ and CD4+ T cells underwent negative isolation.

Input material: CD4+ T cells from PBMCs. This TCR was sampled from a human donor in good health. This chain joins TRBV13 and TRBJ2-5, with D possibly being TRBD1 or TRBD2 (5 bases each). This CDR3 is CASSLVGTKETQYF. CDR3 DNA: TGTGCCAGCAGCTTAGTGGGGACCAAAGAGACCCAGTACTTC.